What follows is one TCR beta chain and its context. The antigen it recognizes is unknown. No base quality information exists; no much larger clone differs at one position. V and J lose 4 bases and 2 bases, and a span of 11 bases separates them. Inclusive of the bounding cysteine and phenylalanine, the CDR3 is 14 residues long. The only DNA kept is the CDR3, 42 bases in frame from the first base. In the germline V gene, CDR1 corresponds to MNHEY and CDR2 to SVGAGI. All of the isolated RNA was reverse transcribed with the High Capacity cDNA Reverse Transcription Kit, so expressed TCRB transcripts were sequenced. Deep immunoSEQ sequencing was applied to naive, central memory and regulatory T cell samples, giving an average of around 4 million total reads per sample. Sorted cells were lysed in RLT buffer, and RNA was extracted using DNase-treated RNeasy Micro or Mini kits according to cell number. Each cell subset was processed on its own to prevent cross-contamination, while patient and healthy donor samples were processed together. The immunoSEQ multiplex PCR was used to amplify TCRB sequences from cDNA, yielding 87-bp fragments that span the CDR3 region. Sequencing of the amplicons was performed on the Illumina HiSeq platform. In the paper's pipeline: PCR bias was computationally corrected using synthetic template baselines, reads within Hamming distance 2 were collapsed, and singletons that could not be merged were discarded. Reads were aligned against IMGT to assign V, D and J genes, CDR3 length and insertions or deletions at six rearrangement sites. Clonotype counts were normalized to sorted cell number within each subset before computing true diversity and Gini coefficients with the tcR R package. The overlap coefficient, calculated on TCRB nucleotide sequences, was used to quantify repertoire sharing. Not all clones reach the TCRdb copy of this immuneACCESS table, which keeps in-frame sequences only. Checked studies attribute under half of the gap to unresolved V genes and leave the rest unexplained. V and J calls and clone size are given by that table; D and trimming were obtained from the DNA. Present in this sample are roughly 400,000 clones, over 8.5% of which were seen just once. The top ten hold about 0.6% of the sample.

The sample comes from a study of beta chain features in type 1 diabetes (dated by TCRdb to 2017 to 2018). A note on the overall study: Patients and healthy donors did not differ in mean age, gender distribution, total cell number or subset yield. A total of approximately 99,000,000 sorted cells were examined across all samples, and RNA yield correlated strongly with the number of cells per subset. The study compared TCRB repertoires of sorted circulating CD4+ T cell subsets between recently diagnosed type 1 diabetes patients and matched healthy donors. Regulatory and stem cell-like memory subsets were obtained from only 8 patients and roughly 8 healthy donors, while naive and central memory subsets were obtained from all 28 donors. General study outcomes and caveats: A moderate but significant shortening of TCRB CDR3 length was observed in type 1 diabetes patients in all four CD4+ subsets. Because cDNA rather than genomic DNA was sequenced, highly expressing activated cells could have been over-represented, although no difference in activation and CD3 levels was found between groups. Patients with type 1 diabetes made fewer insertions and deleted more nucleotides at VDJ recombination sites, implying thymic rearrangement abnormalities. Naive, central memory and regulatory TCRB repertoires appeared to be more similar among patients than among healthy donors. PCR may preferentially amplify shorter templates, but because patient and control samples were amplified and corrected together, any resulting skew would affect both groups equally. Because small numbers of individuals were included in the HLA sub-analyses, any influence of HLA type on TCRB rearrangement was left unresolved.

From each donor, a single peripheral blood sample of 95 to 150 mL on average was drawn into heparinised tubes. A BD FACSAria II and a panel including CD45RO, CCR7, CD25, CD127, CD95 and CD27 were used to sort naive, central memory, regulatory and stem cell-like memory CD4+ T cells. Purity was above 98% for every sorted population. PBMCs were isolated immediately by Lymphoprep density gradient centrifugation and stained directly without culture. Samples were stained and sorted in pairs, with one healthy donor and one patient per experiment, so that batch effects were minimized. The source material was central memory CD4+ T cells from blood. This chain is built from TRBV6-5 and TRBJ2-5; the D gene is perhaps TRBD2, from 5 matching bases. This receptor was identified in a man under 40 with type 1 diabetes. The CDR3 protein sequence reads: CASSFGLGQETQYF. The sequence in DNA is TGTGCCAGCAGTTTCGGACTCGGTCAAGAGACCCAGTACTTC.